One T cell receptor (beta chain) is described in this entry. The CDR3 consists of 16 residues. Trimming stripped 5 bases from V and 3 bases from J, with 18 bases between. CDR1 is SEHNR and CDR2 is FQNEAQ in the germline V gene (reference sequence). In the authors' workflow: Reference gene primer amplification yielded estimated nucleated cell counts. Method: immunoSEQ multiplex PCR; TCRdb's copy keeps in-frame clones and lacks some. V, J and clone size are taken as reported in that table, and D and trimming were inferred from the DNA itself. The sample has 130,000 to 150,000 clones; 87% are singletons. This sample was included in a study of blood T cell repertoires in COVID-19. Study-level background: Samples of COVID-19 (acute and convalescent) were obtained from the United States, Italy and Spain. In each case, the material was cDNA or gDNA derived from T cells, B-cell-depleted T cells, or PBMCs.

This rearrangement joins TRBV7-9 to TRBJ2-3; a weak D match, TRBD1 (5 bases). What was sequenced was peripheral blood. The origin of this receptor is a woman aged 45 to 65 with active or convalescent COVID-19. CDR3 bases: TGTGCCAGCAGCCCAAGGGCAGGGTCAAAGACAGATACGCAGTATTTT. As protein: CASSPRAGSKTDTQYF.